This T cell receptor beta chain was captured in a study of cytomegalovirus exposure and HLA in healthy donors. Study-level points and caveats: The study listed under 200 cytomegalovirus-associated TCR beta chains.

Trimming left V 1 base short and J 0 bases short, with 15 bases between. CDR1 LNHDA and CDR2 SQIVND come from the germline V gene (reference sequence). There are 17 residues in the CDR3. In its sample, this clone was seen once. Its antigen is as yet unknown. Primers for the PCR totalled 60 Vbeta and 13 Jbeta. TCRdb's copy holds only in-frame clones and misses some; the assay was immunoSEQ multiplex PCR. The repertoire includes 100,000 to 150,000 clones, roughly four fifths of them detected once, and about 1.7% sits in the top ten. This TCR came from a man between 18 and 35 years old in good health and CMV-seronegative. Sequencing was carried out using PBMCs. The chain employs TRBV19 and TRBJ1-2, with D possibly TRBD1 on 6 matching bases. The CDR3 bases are TGTGCCAGTAGTATAGTACCGACAGGCTACCCTAACTATGGCTACACCTTC. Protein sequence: CASSIVPTGYPNYGYTF.